The rows below give T cell receptor beta chains drawn from one sample of a study of blood T cell repertoires in COVID-19. Generated by immunoSEQ multiplex PCR, the TCRdb table keeps only in-frame clones and is missing some. The table includes fewer than 400,000 clones, over 75% detected once. Sequencing was carried out using PBMCs or T cells enriched from blood (not recorded which). The source is a man aged 25 to 40 who had recovered from COVID-19. Both conserved end residues are part of each CDR3. Fields, in order: J gene, clone size, D gene, V gene, CDR3 DNA, CDR3 protein. D genes are given only for firm matches. Only some rows state a clone size, as once, few, many or a class for expanded clones.

J gene: TRBJ1-1; clone size: -; D gene: TRBD1; V gene: TRBV7-8; CDR3 DNA: TGTGCCAGCAGCTTCACAGGGGCCTCCGAAGCTTTCTTT; CDR3 protein: CASSFTGASEAFF
J gene: TRBJ2-5; clone size: -; D gene: -; V gene: TRBV7-8; CDR3 DNA: TGTGCCAGCACCCAAGGACAAGCTTTTCAAGAGACCCAGTACTTC; CDR3 protein: CASTQGQAFQETQYF
J gene: TRBJ2-5; clone size: few; D gene: -; V gene: TRBV3-1/TRBV3-2; CDR3 DNA: TGTGCCAGCAGCCAAGATGGAGTCGCACTTTTGATGAAGACCCAGTACTTC; CDR3 protein: CASSQDGVALLMKTQYF
J gene: TRBJ1-1; clone size: -; D gene: -; V gene: TRBV4-1; CDR3 DNA: TGCGCCAGCAGCCAAGATTTTAGTGTGAACACTGAAGCTTTCTTT; CDR3 protein: CASSQDFSVNTEAFF
J gene: TRBJ1-1; clone size: -; D gene: -; V gene: TRBV4-3; CDR3 DNA: TGCGCCAGCAGCCAAGTCATAGTGAACACTGAAGCTTTCTTT; CDR3 protein: CASSQVIVNTEAFF
J gene: TRBJ1-1; clone size: -; D gene: -; V gene: TRBV29-1; CDR3 DNA: TGCAGCGGGGGTCTGACTGATAGCACTGAAGCTTTCTTT; CDR3 protein: CSGGLTDSTEAFF
J gene: TRBJ1-1; clone size: -; D gene: -; V gene: TRBV7-2; CDR3 DNA: TGTGCCAGCGACCCGGGGGGTTTGAACACTGAAGCTTTCTTT; CDR3 protein: CASDPGGLNTEAFF
J gene: TRBJ2-3; clone size: -; D gene: TRBD2; V gene: TRBV9; CDR3 DNA: TGTGCCAGCAGCGTACAACCTAGCGGATCCACAGATACGCAGTATTTT; CDR3 protein: CASSVQPSGSTDTQYF
J gene: TRBJ1-1; clone size: -; D gene: TRBD1; V gene: TRBV7-6; CDR3 DNA: TGTGCCAGCAGCACCGGGACAGGGGGCGTCATGAACACTGAAGCTTTCTTT; CDR3 protein: CASSTGTGGVMNTEAFF
J gene: TRBJ1-4; clone size: -; D gene: TRBD1; V gene: TRBV4-3; CDR3 DNA: TGCGCCAGCAGCCAATTCGGACAGGGGCGGGTACCTAATGAAAAACTGTTTTTT; CDR3 protein: CASSQFGQGRVPNEKLFF
J gene: TRBJ1-2; clone size: -; D gene: TRBD1; V gene: TRBV7-9; CDR3 DNA: TGTGCCAGCAGCCCATCTAGGGGGCAGGGAGACTATGGCTACACCTTC; CDR3 protein: CASSPSRGQGDYGYTF
J gene: TRBJ1-4; clone size: -; D gene: -; V gene: TRBV7-6; CDR3 DNA: TGTGCCAGCAGCTCCGGGGCTGGGGGCTTTGAAAAACTGTTTTTT; CDR3 protein: CASSSGAGGFEKLFF
J gene: TRBJ2-2; clone size: -; D gene: TRBD1; V gene: TRBV5-6; CDR3 DNA: TGTGCCAGCAGCTTGCCCCAGGGGGCGAACACCGGGGAGCTGTTTTTT; CDR3 protein: CASSLPQGANTGELFF
J gene: TRBJ1-1; clone size: -; D gene: -; V gene: TRBV21-1; CDR3 DNA: TGTGCCAGCACCCCTCCTACGGGACACCGGAACACTGAAGCTTTCTTT; CDR3 protein: CASTPPTGHRNTEAFF
J gene: TRBJ2-6; clone size: -; D gene: -; V gene: TRBV19; CDR3 DNA: TGTGCCACCCAGGTAGGGGAAGGGGCTGGGGCCAACGTCCTGACTTTC; CDR3 protein: CATQVGEGAGANVLTF
J gene: TRBJ2-5; clone size: -; D gene: -; V gene: TRBV29-1; CDR3 DNA: TGCAGCGTTGGGAAGGAGGAGGAGACCCAGTACTTC; CDR3 protein: CSVGKEEETQYF
J gene: TRBJ1-5; clone size: -; D gene: -; V gene: TRBV6-6; CDR3 DNA: TGTGCCAGCAGTTCCCCAGGGCTTCATTGGAATCAGCCCCAGCATTTT; CDR3 protein: CASSSPGLHWNQPQHF
J gene: TRBJ2-3; clone size: -; D gene: -; V gene: TRBV7-9; CDR3 DNA: TGTGCCAGCAGCCCGCGGGCTGTTACTAGCACAGATACGCAGTATTTT; CDR3 protein: CASSPRAVTSTDTQYF
J gene: TRBJ1-1; clone size: -; D gene: -; V gene: TRBV4-1; CDR3 DNA: TGCGCCAGCAGCCCTGGACATTTGAACACTGAAGCTTTCTTT; CDR3 protein: CASSPGHLNTEAFF
J gene: TRBJ1-1; clone size: -; D gene: -; V gene: TRBV5-1; CDR3 DNA: TGCGCCAGCAGCTTGGGCCAGGGGTACACTGAAGCTTTCTTT; CDR3 protein: CASSLGQGYTEAFF
J gene: TRBJ1-5; clone size: -; D gene: -; V gene: TRBV12-5; CDR3 DNA: TGTGCTAGTGGTTTGGAGGCGGATCAGCCCCAGCATTTT; CDR3 protein: CASGLEADQPQHF
J gene: TRBJ2-3; clone size: -; D gene: TRBD1; V gene: TRBV5-4; CDR3 DNA: TGTGCCAGCAGCTTGGGGTCCTCGGACAGGAGCACAGATACGCAGTATTTT; CDR3 protein: CASSLGSSDRSTDTQYF
J gene: TRBJ2-2; clone size: -; D gene: TRBD2; V gene: TRBV29-1; CDR3 DNA: TGCAGCGCCCATGGACTAGCGGGGGGCCCCGGGGAGCTGTTTTTT; CDR3 protein: CSAHGLAGGPGELFF
J gene: TRBJ1-2; clone size: -; D gene: -; V gene: TRBV6-5; CDR3 DNA: TGTGCCACGGGCAGGGAAAGGGTCGACTATGGCTACACCTTC; CDR3 protein: CATGRERVDYGYTF
J gene: TRBJ1-1; clone size: -; D gene: -; V gene: TRBV5-5; CDR3 DNA: TGTGCCAGCAGCTTACGACAGACGAACACTGAAGCTTTCTTT; CDR3 protein: CASSLRQTNTEAFF
J gene: TRBJ2-1; clone size: -; D gene: -; V gene: TRBV11-3; CDR3 DNA: TGTGCCAGCAGCTTCGACAGGTTCTTTCAAAATGAGCAGTTCTTC; CDR3 protein: CASSFDRFFQNEQFF
J gene: TRBJ2-7; clone size: -; D gene: -; V gene: TRBV5-1; CDR3 DNA: TGCGCCAGCAGCCAGACCGGGACTTATACCTACGAGCAGTACTTC; CDR3 protein: CASSQTGTYTYEQYF
J gene: TRBJ1-1; clone size: -; D gene: TRBD1; V gene: TRBV25-1; CDR3 DNA: TGTGCCAGCAGTGACCCGACAGGGGGCAGTACTGAAGCTTTCTTT; CDR3 protein: CASSDPTGGSTEAFF
J gene: TRBJ1-2; clone size: -; D gene: -; V gene: TRBV13; CDR3 DNA: TGTGCCAGCAGCTTGGGGGCCGTACTTGGGAGCTATGGCTACACCTTC; CDR3 protein: CASSLGAVLGSYGYTF
J gene: TRBJ1-3; clone size: once; D gene: -; V gene: TRBV6-1; CDR3 DNA: TGTGCCAGCAGTGAAGAGGGGGGGTCGGGTGGAAACACCATATATTTT; CDR3 protein: CASSEEGGSGGNTIYF
J gene: TRBJ2-5; clone size: once; D gene: -; V gene: TRBV30; CDR3 DNA: TGTGCCTGGAGTGTAGAGTGGCTGAGGGAGACCCAGTACTTC; CDR3 protein: CAWSVEWLRETQYF
J gene: TRBJ1-1; clone size: -; D gene: -; V gene: TRBV4-1; CDR3 DNA: TGCGCCAGCAGCTATGGGACTGCCCACGGCACTGAAGCTTTCTTT; CDR3 protein: CASSYGTAHGTEAFF
J gene: TRBJ2-4; clone size: -; D gene: TRBD2; V gene: TRBV5-4; CDR3 DNA: TGTGCCAGCAGCCCGGCGGGAGATCGGATTCAGTACTTC; CDR3 protein: CASSPAGDRIQYF
J gene: TRBJ1-2; clone size: -; D gene: -; V gene: TRBV5-6; CDR3 DNA: TGTGCCAGCAGCCCCAGGGTTTCGGCTCGTGGCTACACCTTC; CDR3 protein: CASSPRVSARGYTF
J gene: TRBJ2-3; clone size: -; D gene: TRBD2; V gene: TRBV6-5; CDR3 DNA: TGTGCCAGCAGTCAGCAAGCGGGGTCCACAGATACGCAGTATTTT; CDR3 protein: CASSQQAGSTDTQYF
J gene: TRBJ1-5; clone size: -; D gene: TRBD1; V gene: TRBV10-1; CDR3 DNA: TGCGCCAGCAGGGGACACGGGACAGCTTATAGCAATCAGCCCCAGCATTTT; CDR3 protein: CASRGHGTAYSNQPQHF
J gene: TRBJ1-2; clone size: -; D gene: TRBD1; V gene: TRBV30; CDR3 DNA: TGTGCCTGGAGGGAAATGGGACAGGGGCTGACTGGCTACACCTTC; CDR3 protein: CAWREMGQGLTGYTF
J gene: TRBJ1-2; clone size: once; D gene: -; V gene: TRBV5-1; CDR3 DNA: TGCGCCAGTAGGGAGGGTCGCTCGGATGGCTACACCTTC; CDR3 protein: CASREGRSDGYTF
J gene: TRBJ1-3; clone size: -; D gene: -; V gene: TRBV5-1; CDR3 DNA: TGCGCCAGCAGCTTGGCCGGTAGCTCTGGAAACACCATATATTTT; CDR3 protein: CASSLAGSSGNTIYF
J gene: TRBJ1-3; clone size: -; D gene: -; V gene: TRBV5-8; CDR3 DNA: TGTGCCAGCAGCCGTACAGCTCGGCAGGACACCATATATTTT; CDR3 protein: CASSRTARQDTIYF
J gene: TRBJ2-3; clone size: -; D gene: -; V gene: TRBV7-3; CDR3 DNA: TGTGCCAGCAGCTTACAGGGTCCAGATACGCAGTATTTT; CDR3 protein: CASSLQGPDTQYF
J gene: TRBJ2-1; clone size: -; D gene: TRBD1; V gene: TRBV4-1; CDR3 DNA: TGCGCCAGCAGCCATTTACAGGGGGTAGAGCAGTTCTTC; CDR3 protein: CASSHLQGVEQFF
J gene: TRBJ2-2; clone size: -; D gene: -; V gene: TRBV27; CDR3 DNA: TGTGCCAGCAGTTTAATCATGCGACAAAACACCGGGGAGCTGTTTTTT; CDR3 protein: CASSLIMRQNTGELFF
J gene: TRBJ1-2; clone size: -; D gene: -; V gene: TRBV5-1; CDR3 DNA: TGCGCCAGCAGCTTGGCAGGGGATGGCTACACCTTC; CDR3 protein: CASSLAGDGYTF
J gene: TRBJ1-3; clone size: -; D gene: TRBD1; V gene: TRBV5-8; CDR3 DNA: TGTGCCAGCAGCTTCACAGGGGGGAGGAACACCATATATTTT; CDR3 protein: CASSFTGGRNTIYF
J gene: TRBJ1-2; clone size: -; D gene: TRBD1; V gene: TRBV9; CDR3 DNA: TGTGCCAGCAGCTCCCAACCGGGACAGGGAACTGGCTACACCTTC; CDR3 protein: CASSSQPGQGTGYTF
J gene: TRBJ1-2; clone size: -; D gene: TRBD1; V gene: TRBV15; CDR3 DNA: TGTGCCACCAGCAGAGATCGTTTAGGGACAGCTAACTATGGCTACACCTTC; CDR3 protein: CATSRDRLGTANYGYTF
J gene: TRBJ2-5; clone size: -; D gene: TRBD2; V gene: TRBV5-4; CDR3 DNA: TGTGCCAGCAGCAAAGAGCGGGGGGAGACCCAGTACTTC; CDR3 protein: CASSKERGETQYF
J gene: TRBJ2-2; clone size: -; D gene: -; V gene: TRBV3-1/TRBV3-2; CDR3 DNA: TGTGCCAGCAGCCAAAGCGATCGTACAACAGGGTTTTACACCGGGGAGCTGTTTTTT; CDR3 protein: CASSQSDRTTGFYTGELFF
J gene: TRBJ1-4; clone size: -; D gene: -; V gene: TRBV5-1; CDR3 DNA: TGCGCCAGCAGCTTGGTGCCAGGGGCTAGAGAAAAACTGTTTTTT; CDR3 protein: CASSLVPGAREKLFF
J gene: TRBJ1-1; clone size: -; D gene: -; V gene: TRBV5-1; CDR3 DNA: TGCGCCAGCAGCTCCAGTCAGGGAAGAAACCGGGCTTTCTTT; CDR3 protein: CASSSSQGRNRAFF
J gene: TRBJ1-5; clone size: -; D gene: TRBD1; V gene: TRBV25-1; CDR3 DNA: TGTGCCAGCAGTCGGGCCGGGACAGGGGTGGATCAGCCCCAGCATTTT; CDR3 protein: CASSRAGTGVDQPQHF
J gene: TRBJ1-2; clone size: few; D gene: -; V gene: TRBV12-3/TRBV12-4; CDR3 DNA: TGTGCCAGCAGTTCATATGGCTTTGGCTACACCTTC; CDR3 protein: CASSSYGFGYTF
J gene: TRBJ2-1; clone size: once; D gene: TRBD2; V gene: TRBV5-1; CDR3 DNA: TGCGCCAGCAGCTTGCGTGCTAGCGGGGGAAGCAATGAGCAGTTCTTC; CDR3 protein: CASSLRASGGSNEQFF
J gene: TRBJ1-5; clone size: -; D gene: -; V gene: TRBV10-3; CDR3 DNA: TGTGCCATCAGACCGGGACTCAATCAGCCCCAGCATTTT; CDR3 protein: CAIRPGLNQPQHF
J gene: TRBJ2-5; clone size: -; D gene: TRBD2; V gene: TRBV29-1; CDR3 DNA: TGCAGCGCCGGTGGGCTAGCGGGGCGAGAGACCCAGTACTTC; CDR3 protein: CSAGGLAGRETQYF
J gene: TRBJ2-7; clone size: -; D gene: TRBD2; V gene: TRBV7-3; CDR3 DNA: TGTGCCAGCAGCTTAAGACCTCCTAGCGGGGGGGCCCACGAGCAGTACTTC; CDR3 protein: CASSLRPPSGGAHEQYF